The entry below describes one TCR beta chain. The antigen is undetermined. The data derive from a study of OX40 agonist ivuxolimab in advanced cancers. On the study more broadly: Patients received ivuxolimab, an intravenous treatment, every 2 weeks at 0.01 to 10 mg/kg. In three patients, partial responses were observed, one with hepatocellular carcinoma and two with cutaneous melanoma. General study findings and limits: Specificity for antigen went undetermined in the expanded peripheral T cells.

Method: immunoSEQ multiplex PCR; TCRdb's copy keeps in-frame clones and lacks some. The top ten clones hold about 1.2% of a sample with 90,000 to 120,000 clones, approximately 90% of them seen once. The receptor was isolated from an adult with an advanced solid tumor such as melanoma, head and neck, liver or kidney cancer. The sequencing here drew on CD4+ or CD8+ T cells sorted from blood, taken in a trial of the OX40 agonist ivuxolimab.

The CDR3 sequence is CASSLNRGLEEQYF. The CDR3 nucleotides are TGTGCCAGCAGCCTTAACCGGGGCCTCGAGGAGCAGTACTTC. J is TRBJ2-7 and V is TRBV11-3; D assignment may be TRBD1 or TRBD2 (5 bases each). V was trimmed by 5 bases and J by 7 bases, leaving 18 bases between them. From germline, CDR1 is SGHNT and CDR2 YENEEA. The CDR3 consists of 14 residues.